This T cell receptor beta chain originates from a study of cytomegalovirus exposure and HLA in healthy donors listed by TCRdb under 2017. Looking at the study overall: An earlier analysis of roughly 630 of the donors reported approximately 290 Gb of sequence data and 120 million or so unique TCR beta sequences from roughly 200 million T cells. To predict cytomegalovirus infection status, the study brought together high-throughput TCR immunosequencing, statistical association of individual TCRs with disease status, and machine learning. Using immunosequencing, the study profiled T cell repertoires from 666 subjects and related those repertoires to cytomegalovirus serostatus. Along with the approximately 620-subject first cohort, a separate validation cohort of over 90 different subjects was used. The later analysis used no new phenotypic data to find candidate immune exposures, relying instead on TCR beta sequences and their occurrence across donors. HLA typing covered class I and class II loci at four-digit resolution. An early release that covered 640 HLA-typed donors contained 300 to 350 gigabases of sequencing data and about 84 million unique TCR sequences. Donor age, sex, ethnicity and CMV serostatus were collected together with the repertoire data. To study patterns of TCR occurrence, a later analysis re-analyzed previously published TCR beta repertoires from 550 to 800 donors and added high-resolution HLA genotyping. Typing coverage differed by locus: A, B, C, DRB1 and DQB1 were typed in roughly 620-630 donors, DQA1 in 522, DPA1 in around 600, and DPB1 in roughly 450. On average, 235,054 unique TCR beta nucleotide sequences were sequenced per donor among a few hundred genotyped donors of the cohort, with roughly 18% of those sequences being non-productive. Of the roughly 400 genotyped donors, 81% fell in the genetic ancestry cluster associated with self-reported Caucasian donors. The study was designed to test whether signatures of past pathogen exposure could be identified by cataloging public T cell receptors. In a later genetic analysis, genome-wide SNP genotypes for about three fifths of the roughly 670 donors were used, and that subset was treated as a discovery cohort. An earlier analysis of 587 of the donors used high-throughput TCR beta sequencing to judge whether each TCR beta V gene segment behaved as functional or pseudogenic. Roughly 5 DR-DQ haplotypes were handled as single units for association and clustering, since linkage in the cohort was strong. Every repertoire in the discovery cohort had been generated on one and the same sequencing platform. Study-wide findings and limitations: In a later analysis, HLA-associated TCR beta chains showed more clonal expansion and lower generation probabilities than non-associated chains that were equally common. The cohort was sequenced for TCR beta chains only, and without alpha or paired-chain data the features that could be detected were limited. A later analysis reported that several top co-occurrence clusters appeared linked to parvovirus B19, influenza, CMV and Epstein-Barr virus. For the cohort, immune exposure information was limited to CMV serostatus. A further reported finding was that TCR beta sequences accurately predicted the HLA-A and HLA-B alleles for most subjects in the first cohort. Correlated functional status among segregating V segments might reflect linkage disequilibrium, but an unknown experimental factor could not be ruled out. Strong co-occurrence of HLA alleles, especially DR and DQ, made assigning TCR associations to individual alleles difficult. Sequencing depth was assumed to be roughly uniform across donors in the presence/absence analyses, though that assumption may not hold. The classifier was reported to diagnose cytomegalovirus status with high specificity and sensitivity in both the original cohort and the validation cohort. In a later analysis, about 16,000 TCR beta sequences were associated with specific HLA alleles at a false discovery rate of 0.05. In a later analysis, most CMV-associated TCR beta chains were found to appear HLA-restricted, with HLA associations seemingly driven largely by CMV exposure. Broadly in line with IMGT annotations, most TCR beta V segments showed up in productive rearrangements about 87% or about 30% of the time in an earlier analysis of 587 of the donors. Because HLA typing was missing for some donors at each locus, association tests included only the typed subset. A cluster of highly shared sequence variants was judged likely to represent a technical artifact of the sequencing pipeline. In vitro tests confirmed that a few of the cytomegalovirus-associated TCR beta chains recognize cytomegalovirus antigens. The earlier analysis of approximately 560 of the donors excluded fewer than 20 rarely observed V segments, including chromosome 9 orphons, because counts were too low. In a later analysis, the rate of TCR association differed among HLA loci, with DRB1 alleles having the most associated TCRs and HLA-C alleles having the fewest. According to the authors, the approach could potentially be generalized to other disease states and immunological phenotypes. Because the 87-base-pair reads could not distinguish some IMGT-functional V segments, including TRBV6-2 and TRBV6-3, those segments were excluded. While some public TCRs were present in many individuals, most TCR sequences turned up only very rarely across donors. In a later genetic analysis, a missense DCLRE1C variant was associated with V-gene and J-gene trimming of TCR beta chains, and the association was replicated in an independent cohort. A total of 150 to 200 TCR beta chains were listed by the study as associated with cytomegalovirus. In a later genetic analysis, fewer N-insertions in productive TCRs were reported among donors in an Asian-associated ancestry cluster than the roughly 700-donor mean.

The library came from the immunoSEQ multiplex PCR assay. For the multiplex PCR, a mixture combining 60 forward primers for TCR Vbeta segments and 13 reverse primers for TCR Jbeta segments was used. The CDR3 region of rearranged TCR beta genes was amplified from genomic DNA with a multiplex PCR assay. On the Illumina HiSeq System, the amplified TCR beta libraries were sequenced as 87-base-pair reads. The study's processing was this. A later analysis tallied around 80 million unique TCR beta chains across the 666 repertoires, and some 12 million of those chains were shared by two or more donors. To remove PCR and sequencing errors, raw reads were error-corrected and collapsed into unique sequences using a nearest-neighbor algorithm that merged closely related sequences. To assign V, D and J gene segments, CDR3 sequences were aligned to IMGT reference sequences. Each retained sequence needed at least a six-nucleotide match to both a V gene segment and a J gene segment. Rearrangements were classified as productive when the CDR3 lacked stop codons and remained in frame with V and J, and all other rearrangements were classified as non-productive. Following IMGT convention, CDR3 was defined as the stretch from the second conserved V-encoded cysteine to the conserved J-encoded phenylalanine. Sequences without an unambiguous match to a single V gene segment were excluded from the earlier analysis of about 600 of the donors. In an earlier analysis of approximately 590 of the donors, a V segment was called functional when productive rearrangements were above 56.7%, and segregating when the standard deviation between donors exceeded 5%. To diagnose cytomegalovirus status from the catalog of TCR beta chain sequences, a statistical classification framework was built. A later analysis assigned V and J genes by comparing TCR nucleotide sequences with IMGT/GENE-DB human TR gene sequences. Using the TCRdist pipeline, a later analysis assigned CDR3 sequences along with most-parsimonious VDJ recombination scenarios. In a later analysis, every TCR beta chain was defined by the combination of its CDR3 amino acid sequence and its V-gene family, and reads without a unique V-gene family were dropped. To address suspected cross-contamination and a sequencing artifact, a later analysis removed some 620 highly shared, low-generation-probability nucleotide sequences. In a later analysis, a clonal expansion index for each public chain was calculated from normalized within-repertoire ranks of inferred template counts. Generation probabilities in a later analysis came from a VDJ recombination model fitted to out-of-frame rearrangements, and those results were checked against IGoR. Hypergeometric tests were used in a later analysis to score TCR-TCR, TCR-HLA and TCR-CMV co-occurrence, with a repertoire-size bias correction applied to the TCR pairs. False discovery rates were estimated in a later analysis by permuting HLA or CMV assignments 20 times. In a later analysis, co-occurring TCRs were grouped with DBSCAN, and TCRdist sequence similarity was added when clustering was performed within HLA-allele-positive subsets. For co-occurrence clustering, repertoires with fewer than 30,000 or more than 120,000 public chains were excluded, along with several repertoires with anomalous nucleotide sharing. Imported from immuneACCESS, the table was reduced by TCRdb to in-frame sequences with V and J called. These copies leave out some clones; in studies compared against another copy, an unresolved V gene accounts for under half, and the cause of the remainder is not known. The DNA gave D and trimming, while V, J and clone size come from that table. The sample data list some 150,000 clones, and 50% to 75% of these were observed just once. Of the sample, 2.4% is held by the ten largest clones.

Note on this clone: The clone's antigen remains unknown. No base quality information exists; no much larger clone differs at one position.

The CDR3 covers 12 residues, taking in both the cysteine and the phenylalanine. The only DNA kept is the CDR3, 36 bases in frame from the first base. V ends up 8 bases short and J 4 bases short, with an unmatched junction base count of 4. The germline V gene (reference sequence) gives CDR1 as MNHNY and CDR2 as SVGAGI. In total, over 600 healthy bone marrow donors made up the cohort. At the time of sampling, every cohort member was nominally healthy, though immune exposures that went unrecorded were likely present. The donor tested CMV seronegative and was one of the 352 seronegative cohort members. Every donor gave a peripheral blood sample, and the peripheral blood mononuclear cells from that sample were used for TCR beta sequencing. The Qiagen DNeasy Blood Extraction Kit was used to extract genomic DNA from the blood cell samples.

Material for sequencing was PBMCs. Recombination joined TRBV6-6 with TRBJ1-1, with TRBD1 matching 7 junction bases. This TCR derives from a woman aged 40 to 50 in good health and CMV-seronegative. The base sequence is TGTGCCAGCGCCGACAGGGTCACTGAAGCTTTCTTT. Translated, this gives CASADRVTEAFF.